Below, 32 T cell receptor beta chains from the same sample are listed, as sequenced in a study of blood T cell repertoires in COVID-19. Using immunoSEQ multiplex PCR, the repertoire was profiled, and TCRdb retains in-frame clones only, with some absent. The table lists approximately 210,000 clones, about nine tenths of them singletons, with about 0.72% in the top ten. The sample consisted of peripheral blood. These receptors all come from a woman in her 70s with acute or convalescent COVID-19.

The chain carries TRBV6-4 and TRBJ2-7; 7 nucleotides line up with TRBD1. This CDR3 has 12 amino acids. With 8 bases clipped from V and 2 bases from J, the junction kept 3 bases outside the gene matches. In germline, CDR1 is MRHNA, CDR2 SNTAGT. Here the CDR3 DNA reads TGTGCCAGCCGGACAGGTCCCTACGAGCAGTACTTC. Translation gives CASRTGPYEQYF.

The chain is built from TRBV3-1 (or the pseudogene TRBV3-2) and TRBJ2-3, with 12 positions matching TRBD2. The CDR3 extends over 16 amino acids. The trim removed 4 bases at V and 6 bases at J, leaving 8 bases unmatched. Germline CDR1 and CDR2: LGHDT and YNNKEL (reference sequence). The CDR3 bases are TGTGCCAGCAGCCGAGGGCGGACTAGCGGGGCCGATACGCAGTATTTT. Residues: CASSRGRTSGADTQYF.

This chain connects TRBV18 to TRBJ1-2; D gene ambiguous. V was pared by 6 bases and J by 2 bases, with 16 bases between. The germline gives CDR1 KGHSH, CDR2 LQKENI. The CDR3 sequence is 15 residues long. The CDR3 is CASSPAGMMNYGYTF. CDR3 coding DNA: TGTGCCAGCTCCCCGGCAGGCATGATGAACTATGGCTACACCTTC.

This clone was detected a few times. The chain is built from TRBV6-1 and TRBJ1-5; TRBD1 is a possible D gene (6 bases). Deletions cut 3 bases from V and 2 bases from J, with 11 bases between. Germline values: CDR1 MNHNS, CDR2 SASEGT. The CDR3 extends over 15 amino acids. This chain's CDR3 is CASSDTGTRNQPQHF. Written as DNA, the CDR3 is TGTGCCAGCAGTGATACAGGGACCCGCAATCAGCCCCAGCATTTT.

The chain carries TRBV2 and TRBJ1-3; D may be TRBD1 (6 bases). There are 15 residues in the CDR3. Germline V CDR1 and CDR2: SNHLY, FYNNEI. V lost 5 bases and J lost 0, with 11 bases in between. The CDR3 region is CASSNGQLSGNTIYF. The CDR3 DNA is TGTGCCAGCAGTAATGGACAGCTCTCTGGAAACACCATATATTTT.

The genes are TRBV11-2 and TRBJ2-5; D possibly corresponds to TRBD2 (5 bases). Per germline, CDR1 SGHAT and CDR2 FQNNGV. The CDR3 length is 14 residues. With 7 bases removed from V and 6 bases from J, the gap between germline ends came to 18 bases. CDR3 DNA: TGTGCCAGCAACCGCGGGCCCCCGTTGAAGACCCAGTACTTC. Translated, it gives CASNRGPPLKTQYF. Combining the CDR3 with reference TRBV11-2 and TRBJ2-5 gives the whole variable domain EAGVAQSPRYKIIEKRQSVAFWCNPISGHATLYWYQQILGQGPKLLIQFQNNGVVDDSQLPKDRFSAERLKGVDSTLKIQPAKLEDSAVYLCASNRGPPLKTQYFGPGTRLLVL.

The CDR3 coding sequence is TGTGCCAGCAGCTTATTAGCGGGAGTTGAGCAGTTCTTC. Its protein is CASSLLAGVEQFF. The chain uses TRBV7-3 and TRBJ2-1, with TRBD2 identical over 9 bases. The CDR3 is made up of 13 amino acids. Germline V CDR1 and CDR2: SGHTA, FQGTGA. Trimming at V came to 2 bases and at J to 9 bases, leaving 2 bases not matched to a gene.

This chain connects TRBV5-4 to TRBJ1-2; 7 bases are shared with TRBD1. The J segment lost 5 bases and the V segment lost 3 bases, leaving 7 bases of the junction unmatched. The V gene's germline CDR1 is SGHNT and CDR2 YYREEE (reference sequence). This CDR3 region has 14 residues. The CDR3 coding sequence is TGTGCCAGCAGCTCCCAGAGACAGGGATATGGCTACACCTTC. Its translation is CASSSQRQGYGYTF.

This chain links TRBV19 with TRBJ1-5; 7 nucleotides line up with TRBD1. Unmatched junction bases numbered 12, after V lost 4 bases and J lost 6 bases. The CDR3 runs to 16 residues. Germline V CDR1 and CDR2: LNHDA, SQIVND (reference sequence). The CDR3 DNA reads as TGTGCCAGTAGTAACCAGAACAGGGGTTTAGGTCAGCCCCAGCATTTT. The encoded protein is CASSNQNRGLGQPQHF.

This clone was seen a single time. Other nucleotide sequences in the sample specify the same CDR3. This chain links TRBV19 with TRBJ2-7, with D perhaps matching TRBD1 (5 bases). V lost 3 bases and J 2 bases, leaving 17 bases between the germline ends. The germline V gene encodes CDR1 LNHDA and CDR2 SQIVND (reference sequence). The CDR3 consists of 16 residues. The CDR3 bases are TGTGCCAGTAGTATTCAGGGCGGAATGCCAACCTACGAGCAGTACTTC. The encoded protein is CASSIQGGMPTYEQYF.

This chain uses TRBV7-6 with TRBJ2-1; 10 bases agree with TRBD1. Germline trimming cut 5 bases from V and 4 bases from J; bases unmatched to any gene: 5. This CDR3 spans 15 amino acids. The germline CDR1 and CDR2 sequences are SGHVS and FNYEAQ. The CDR3 region is CASSRDRGKYNEQFF. In DNA, the CDR3 is TGTGCCAGCAGCCGGGACAGGGGCAAATACAATGAGCAGTTCTTC.

The chain couples TRBV10-3 to TRBJ2-3; 7 positions match TRBD2. Germline lookup yields CDR1 ENHRY and CDR2 SYGVKD. The CDR3 loop spans 15 amino acids. Trimming cost V 9 bases and J 0 bases; bases outside gene matches: 9. DNA of the CDR3: TGTGCCATTGAAGCGGGATTCCCTAGCACAGATACGCAGTATTTT. As protein: CAIEAGFPSTDTQYF.

The chain uses TRBV18 and TRBJ2-1, with 12 positions matching TRBD2. CDR3 length equals 17 residues. V trimming: 6 bases; J trimming: 0 bases; junction bases outside the gene matches: 6. The germline V gene encodes CDR1 KGHSH and CDR2 LQKENI. CDR3 nucleotide sequence: TGTGCCAGCTCGGGACAGACTAGCGGGAGCTCCTACAATGAGCAGTTCTTC. Its protein product is CASSGQTSGSSYNEQFF.

This clone was seen a few times. The chain has TRBV7-2 and TRBJ1-5; 9 positions match TRBD1. CDR3 size: 14 residues. The germline V gene has CDR1 SGHTA and CDR2 FQGNSA. Trimming took 4 bases from V and 6 from J; bases not matched to a gene: 4. CDR3 loop: CASSSDRGGQPQHF. DNA for the CDR3: TGTGCCAGCAGCTCGGACAGGGGAGGTCAGCCCCAGCATTTT.

The rearrangement uses TRBV7-9 and TRBJ1-6; D possibly corresponds to TRBD1 (5 bases). This CDR3 has 16 residues. Germline CDR1 and CDR2: SEHNR and FQNEAQ (reference sequence). The V end lost 2 bases, the J end lost 7 bases, and 15 bases lay between the germline ends. The DNA of the CDR3 is TGTGCCAGCAGCTTACGAGGGGCGGGGGAGAATTCACCCCTCCACTTT. Its translation is CASSLRGAGENSPLHF.

The rearrangement uses TRBV5-6 and TRBJ1-1, with D maybe TRBD1 (6 bases). With 3 bases removed from V and 3 bases from J, the gap between germline ends came to 9 bases. This CDR3 has 13 amino acids. Germline-derived CDR1 and CDR2 are SGHDT and YYEEEE. Here the CDR3 reads CASSWGGYTEAFF. In nucleotides, the CDR3 is TGTGCCAGCAGCTGGGGGGGCTACACTGAAGCTTTCTTT.

This clone has more than one count but fewer than ten. The chain employs TRBV28 and TRBJ1-5; D is uncertain. The CDR3 covers 14 residues. V shed 2 bases and J shed 4 bases, with 9 bases lying between them. Germline CDR1 reads MDHEN; CDR2 reads SYDVKM. The CDR3 DNA is TGTGCCAGCAGTTTAAGGCAGGTTAATCAGCCCCAGCATTTT. Translating it yields CASSLRQVNQPQHF.

The V call is TRBV4-3, the J call TRBJ2-2; no clear D. V was pared by 3 bases and J by 10 bases, with 12 bases between. Germline lookup yields CDR1 LGHNA and CDR2 YSLEER. This CDR3 has 13 residues. The CDR3 is CASSHTTETELFF. The CDR3 coding sequence is TGCGCCAGCAGCCACACGACTGAGACGGAGCTGTTTTTT.

The rearrangement uses TRBV29-1 and TRBJ1-1, with TRBD1 identical over 7 bases. Germline lookup yields CDR1 SQVTM and CDR2 ANQGSEA. The J segment lost 7 bases and the V segment lost 8 bases, leaving 19 bases of the junction unmatched. CDR3 length: 15 amino acids. The CDR3 DNA reads TGCAGCCCCGGTGAGGGGGCCCTCTTCCTATTTGAAGCTTTCTTT. Encoded protein: CSPGEGALFLFEAFF.

The rearrangement joins TRBV5-1 to TRBJ1-6; 7 nucleotides line up with TRBD1. V dropped 3 bases and J dropped 5; count of bases not matched to a gene: 2. This CDR3 is 14 amino acids long. The germline CDR1 and CDR2 sequences are SGHRS and YFSETQ. The CDR3 loop is CASSWGQNNSPLHF. In DNA, the CDR3 is TGCGCCAGCAGCTGGGGACAGAATAATTCACCCCTCCACTTT.

The sample holds one count of this clone. J is TRBJ1-3 and V is TRBV7-2; tentative D call: TRBD1 (5 bases). Germline V lookup: CDR1 SGHTA, CDR2 FQGNSA. V was pared by 1 base and J by 2 bases, with 6 bases between. This CDR3 has 14 amino acids. The CDR3 reads CASSLGRAGNTIYF. CDR3 nucleotide sequence: TGTGCCAGCAGCTTAGGCAGGGCTGGAAACACCATATATTTT.

The genes are TRBV28 and TRBJ1-2, with TRBD1 identical over 7 bases. CDR1 is MDHEN and CDR2 is SYDVKM in the germline V gene. Trimming took 6 bases from V and 6 from J; bases not matched to a gene: 10. This CDR3 is 14 amino acids long. This CDR3 reads CASSETGQRHGYTF. The CDR3 DNA reads TGTGCCAGCAGCGAGACAGGGCAGCGACATGGCTACACCTTC.

This clone was picked up one time. The rearrangement links TRBV5-1 to TRBJ1-1, with D uncertain. V gave up 4 bases and J gave up 4 bases, with 11 bases separating them. The CDR3 consists of 13 residues. CDR1 and CDR2 (germline): SGHRS, YFSETQ. CDR3 residues: CASSPPGFTEAFF. In DNA, the CDR3 is TGCGCCAGCAGCCCACCGGGATTCACTGAAGCTTTCTTT. Full variable domain (rest looked up from reference TRBV5-1 and TRBJ1-1): KAGVTQTPRYLIKTRGQQVTLSCSPISGHRSVSWYQQTPGQGLQFLFEYFSETQRNKGNFPGRFSGRQFSNSRSEMNVSTLELGDSALYLCASSPPGFTEAFFGQGTRLTVV.

The V and J genes are TRBV11-2 and TRBJ1-6; D gene unclear. This CDR3 comprises 15 residues. Germline-derived CDR1 and CDR2 are SGHAT and FQNNGV. The V and J ends lost 2 bases and 19 bases respectively, with 24 bases between them. CDR3 nucleotide sequence: TGTGCCAGCAGCTTAACCGCAAGCGGGTCAGCCTCACGGCACTTT. Translated: CASSLTASGSASRHF.

This chain joins TRBV5-1 and TRBJ2-2; weak D call: TRBD1 (7 bases). This CDR3 contains 16 residues. Germline V gene data show CDR1 as SGHRS and CDR2 as YFSETQ. The V and J ends lost 4 bases and 1 base respectively, with 14 bases between them. CDR3 residues: CASSGGDRVNTGELFF. In nucleotides, the CDR3 is TGCGCCAGCAGCGGAGGGGACAGAGTGAACACCGGGGAGCTGTTTTTT.

V and J are TRBV28 and TRBJ1-5; no clear D. V was pared by 3 bases and J by 10 bases, with 10 bases between. This CDR3 comprises 12 residues. Germline CDR1 MDHEN, CDR2 SYDVKM. The CDR3 here is CASSFQQFPQHF. The CDR3 DNA reads as TGTGCCAGCAGTTTCCAACAGTTTCCCCAGCATTTT. The full variable domain, completed using reference TRBV28 and TRBJ1-5, is DVKVTQSSRYLVKRTGEKVFLECVQDMDHENMFWYRQDPGLGLRLIYFSYDVKMKEKGDIPEGYSVSREKKERFSLILESASTNQTSMYLCASSFQQFPQHFGDGTRLSIL.

This clone was detected a few times. The chain uses TRBV29-1 and TRBJ1-4; a possible D gene is TRBD1 (6 bases). The CDR3 extends over 14 amino acids. Germline V gene data show CDR1 as SQVTM and CDR2 as ANQGSEA. Trimming stripped 7 bases from V and 10 bases from J, with 22 bases between. The CDR3 DNA sequence: TGCAGCGCCGTGGGACGCAACAGGGACGGAAAACTGTTTTTT. As protein: CSAVGRNRDGKLFF.

V gene TRBV18 combines with J gene TRBJ1-1; D gene uncertain. The CDR3 runs 15 residues. CDR1 is KGHSH, CDR2 LQKENI, per germline. V gave up 3 bases and J gave up 6 bases, with 17 bases separating them. The CDR3 is CASSPPGKVVAEAFF. DNA of the CDR3: TGTGCCAGCTCACCCCCAGGCAAGGTAGTAGCTGAAGCTTTCTTT.

The rearrangement links TRBV6-5 to TRBJ2-4; 8 bases are a match to TRBD1. From germline, CDR1 is MNHEY and CDR2 SVGAGI. V trimming: 0 bases; J trimming: 5 bases; junction bases outside the gene matches: 3. This CDR3 is 15 amino acids long. CDR3 DNA: TGTGCCAGCAGTTACTCGCCAGGGGGCCAAAACATTCAGTACTTC. Its translation is CASSYSPGGQNIQYF.

This chain connects TRBV5-5 to TRBJ1-3, with 7 bases identical to TRBD1. The ends lost 6 bases at V and 0 bases at J; junction bases unmatched: 6. Per germline, CDR1 SGHKS and CDR2 YYEKEE (reference sequence). The CDR3 is 15 amino acids. CDR3 amino acids: CASTRTGASGNTIYF. CDR3 bases: TGTGCCAGCACCCGGACAGGAGCCTCTGGAAACACCATATATTTT.

This clone was observed a single time. The chain combines TRBV9 with TRBJ2-2, with 7 bases fitting TRBD1. V shed 4 bases and J 4 bases; nucleotides not matched to a gene: 1. Germline V gene data show CDR1 as SGDLS and CDR2 as YYNGEE. The CDR3 runs to 13 residues. The CDR3 nucleotides are TGTGCCAGCAGCCGGGACAGCACCGGGGAGCTGTTTTTT. This codes for CASSRDSTGELFF.

This chain links TRBV5-1 with TRBJ1-1, with 7 positions matching TRBD1. V lost 5 bases and J lost 1; bases outside the gene matches: 5. Germline CDR1 is SGHRS and CDR2 is YFSETQ. The CDR3 sequence is 14 residues long. The CDR3 protein is CASRFRTGNTEAFF. As DNA, the CDR3 is TGCGCCAGCAGATTTCGGACAGGGAACACTGAAGCTTTCTTT.